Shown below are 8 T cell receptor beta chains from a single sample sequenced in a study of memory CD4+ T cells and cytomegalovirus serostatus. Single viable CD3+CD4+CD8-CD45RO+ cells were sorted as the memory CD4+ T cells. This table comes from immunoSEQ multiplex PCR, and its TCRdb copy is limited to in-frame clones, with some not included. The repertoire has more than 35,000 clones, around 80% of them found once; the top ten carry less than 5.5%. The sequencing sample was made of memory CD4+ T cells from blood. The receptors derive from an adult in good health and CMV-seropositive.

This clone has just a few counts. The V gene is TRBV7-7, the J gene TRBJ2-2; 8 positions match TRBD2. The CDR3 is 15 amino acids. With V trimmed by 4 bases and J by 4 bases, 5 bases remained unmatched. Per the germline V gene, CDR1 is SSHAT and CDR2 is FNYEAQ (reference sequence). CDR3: CASSSGRGATGELFF. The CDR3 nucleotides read TGTGCCAGCAGCTCGGGGCGGGGGGCCACCGGGGAGCTGTTTTTT.

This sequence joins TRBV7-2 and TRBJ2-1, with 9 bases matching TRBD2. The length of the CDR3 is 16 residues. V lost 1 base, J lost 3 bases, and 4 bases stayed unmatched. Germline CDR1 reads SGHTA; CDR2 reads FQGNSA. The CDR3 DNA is TGTGCCAGCAGCTTAGACGGCGGGGGGGACTACAATGAGCAGTTCTTC. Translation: CASSLDGGGDYNEQFF.

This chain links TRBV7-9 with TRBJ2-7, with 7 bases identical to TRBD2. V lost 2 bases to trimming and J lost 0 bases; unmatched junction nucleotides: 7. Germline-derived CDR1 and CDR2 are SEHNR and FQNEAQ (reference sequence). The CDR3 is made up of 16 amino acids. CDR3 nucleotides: TGTGCCAGCAGCTTAAGCCTAGCGGATAGCTCCTACGAGCAGTACTTC. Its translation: CASSLSLADSSYEQYF.

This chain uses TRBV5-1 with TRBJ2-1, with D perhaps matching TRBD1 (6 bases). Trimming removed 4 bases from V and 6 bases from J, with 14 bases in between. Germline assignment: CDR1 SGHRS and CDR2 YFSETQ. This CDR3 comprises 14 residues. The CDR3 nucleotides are TGCGCCAGCAGCGCAATACAGGGTGGCAATGAGCAGTTCTTC. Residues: CASSAIQGGNEQFF. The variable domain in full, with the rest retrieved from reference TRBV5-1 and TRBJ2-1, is KAGVTQTPRYLIKTRGQQVTLSCSPISGHRSVSWYQQTPGQGLQFLFEYFSETQRNKGNFPGRFSGRQFSNSRSEMNVSTLELGDSALYLCASSAIQGGNEQFFGPGTRLTVL.

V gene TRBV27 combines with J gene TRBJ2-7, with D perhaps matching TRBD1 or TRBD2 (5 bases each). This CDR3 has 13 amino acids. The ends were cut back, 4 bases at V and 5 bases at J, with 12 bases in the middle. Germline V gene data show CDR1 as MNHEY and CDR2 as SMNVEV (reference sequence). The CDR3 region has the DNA TGTGCCAGCAGTTCTGGGACCCCCCACGAGCAGTACTTC. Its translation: CASSSGTPHEQYF.

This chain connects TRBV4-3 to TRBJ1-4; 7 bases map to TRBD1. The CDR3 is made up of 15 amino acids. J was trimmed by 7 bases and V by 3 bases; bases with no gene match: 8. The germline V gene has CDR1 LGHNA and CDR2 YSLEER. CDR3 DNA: TGCGCCAGCAGCCATGCTGACAGGGCGTCTGAAAAACTGTTTTTT. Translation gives CASSHADRASEKLFF.

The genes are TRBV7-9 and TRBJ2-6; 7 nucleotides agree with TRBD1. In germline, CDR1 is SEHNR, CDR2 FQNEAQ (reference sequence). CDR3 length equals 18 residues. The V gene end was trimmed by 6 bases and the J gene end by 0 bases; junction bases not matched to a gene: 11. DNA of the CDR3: TGTGCCAGCAGGCATAGACAGGGAGAAGGCTCTGGGGCCAACGTCCTGACTTTC. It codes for CASRHRQGEGSGANVLTF.

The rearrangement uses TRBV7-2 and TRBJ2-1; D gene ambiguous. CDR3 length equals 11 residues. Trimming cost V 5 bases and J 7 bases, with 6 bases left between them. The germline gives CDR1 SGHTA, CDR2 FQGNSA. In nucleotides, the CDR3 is TGTGCCAGCAGCCAAAATAATGAGCAGTTCTTC. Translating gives CASSQNNEQFF.